One and the same sample provided the 11 T cell receptor beta chains below, sequenced in a study of cytomegalovirus exposure and HLA in healthy donors. The PCR had 60 Vbeta and 13 Jbeta primers. Some clones are missing from TCRdb's copy, which holds only in-frame ones; the method was immunoSEQ multiplex PCR. The repertoire holds approximately 170,000 clones, with 81% as singletons. Sample: PBMCs. The receptors stem from a man aged 50-59 years in good health and CMV-seropositive.

This clone was found once. The chain uses TRBV28 and TRBJ1-2; tentatively, D is TRBD1 (5 bases). The V end lost 3 bases, the J end lost 2 bases, and 25 bases lay between the germline ends. Germline loops: CDR1 MDHEN, CDR2 SYDVKM. This CDR3 is 19 amino acids long. The CDR3 DNA is TGTGCCAGCAGTTTGGCGGGAGGGGCCACAAACGGGGCAAACTATGGCTACACCTTC. Encoded protein: CASSLAGGATNGANYGYTF.

The rearrangement uses TRBV28 and TRBJ1-1, with TRBD1 as a possible D gene (6 bases). The germline gives CDR1 MDHEN, CDR2 SYDVKM. Trimming shortened V by 4 bases and J by 4 bases, and 16 bases separated the two germline ends. The CDR3 length is 15 residues. The CDR3 protein is CASSSQGGMSTEAFF. As DNA, the CDR3 is TGTGCCAGCAGTTCCCAAGGGGGAATGAGCACTGAAGCTTTCTTT.

The chain combines TRBV5-8 with TRBJ2-5; 8 bases fit TRBD2. Per germline, CDR1 SGHTS and CDR2 YDEGEE. The CDR3 covers 15 residues. Germline trimming cut 2 bases from V and 4 bases from J; bases unmatched to any gene: 7. CDR3 DNA: TGTGCCAGCAGCTTACAACGGACTAGCAGAGAGACCCAGTACTTC. This gives the protein CASSLQRTSRETQYF. Together with reference TRBV5-8 and TRBJ2-5, the CDR3 gives the full variable domain: EAGVTQSPTHLIKTRGQQATLRCSPISGHTSVYWYQQALGLGLQFLLWYDEGEERNRGNFPPRFSGRQFPNYSSELNVNALELEDSALYLCASSLQRTSRETQYFGPGTRLLVL.

This clone turned up a few times. This chain connects TRBV27 to TRBJ1-5; possibly TRBD1 for D (5 bases). Per germline, CDR1 MNHEY and CDR2 SMNVEV (reference sequence). V was trimmed by 2 bases and J by 4 bases, leaving 6 bases between them. This CDR3 has 13 residues. The chain's CDR3 is CASSLDRNQPQHF. The CDR3 bases are TGTGCCAGCAGTTTAGACAGAAATCAGCCCCAGCATTTT.

The chain combines TRBV5-1 with TRBJ2-3; 8 bases agree with TRBD2. Looked up from germline, CDR1 is SGHRS and CDR2 is YFSETQ. V shed 4 bases, J shed 3 bases, and the junction held 10 bases outside the gene matches. There are 16 residues in the CDR3. Here the CDR3 DNA reads TGCGCCAGCAGCAAGGGACTAGACGGAACTACAGATACGCAGTATTTT. It yields the protein CASSKGLDGTTDTQYF.

V gene TRBV4-3 combines with J gene TRBJ2-1, with 9 bases identical to TRBD1. The CDR3 is 15 amino acids. The junction had 5 bases not matched to a gene; V was cut back by 1 base and J by 7 bases. Germline values: CDR1 LGHNA, CDR2 YSLEER. The chain's CDR3 is CASSQADRGWNEQFF. CDR3 DNA sequence: TGCGCCAGCAGCCAAGCAGACAGGGGGTGGAATGAGCAGTTCTTC.

V gene TRBV4-1 combines with J gene TRBJ2-7, with TRBD2 identical over 8 bases. The CDR3 covers 16 residues. Germline V gives CDR1 MGHRA, CDR2 YSYEKL. V dropped 0 bases and J dropped 0; count of bases not matched to a gene: 4. The CDR3: CASSQESSGDSYEQYF. Here the CDR3 DNA reads TGCGCCAGCAGCCAAGAGAGTAGCGGGGACTCCTACGAGCAGTACTTC.

This chain joins TRBV19 and TRBJ1-1, with 7 bases lining up with TRBD1. In germline, CDR1 is LNHDA, CDR2 SQIVND (reference sequence). The CDR3 is 15 amino acids. After removal of 3 bases from V and 3 bases from J, the junction contained 7 bases not matched to a gene. CDR3 residues: CASSISGQSHTEAFF. The CDR3 DNA reads as TGTGCCAGTAGTATTTCGGGACAGAGTCACACTGAAGCTTTCTTT. Variable domain in full (rest from reference TRBV19 and TRBJ1-1): DGGITQSPKYLFRKEGQNVTLSCEQNLNHDAMYWYRQDPGQGLRLIYYSQIVNDFQKGDIAEGYSVSREKKESFPLTVTSAQKNPTAFYLCASSISGQSHTEAFFGQGTRLTVV.

The chain has TRBV6-5 and TRBJ1-5, with D maybe TRBD1 (6 bases). V was shortened by 6 bases and J by 0 bases, with 9 bases between the two germline ends. Germline V CDR1 and CDR2: MNHEY, SVGAGI. This CDR3 is built from 14 residues. The CDR3 loop is CASRKGGSNQPQHF. CDR3 DNA: TGTGCCAGCAGGAAAGGGGGTAGCAATCAGCCCCAGCATTTT.

This chain links TRBV6-5 with TRBJ2-7; 9 positions agree with TRBD1. Germline assignment: CDR1 MNHEY and CDR2 SVGAGI. J lost 3 bases, V lost 6 bases, and 9 bases had no gene match. CDR3 size: 15 residues. The CDR3 sequence is CASSRTGGYFYEQYF. Here the CDR3 DNA reads TGTGCCAGCAGCCGCACAGGGGGCTATTTCTACGAGCAGTACTTC.

This clone was counted between two and nine times. This chain links TRBV5-8 with TRBJ2-3; 8 bases agree with TRBD2. Germline V CDR1 and CDR2: SGHTS, YDEGEE. This CDR3 spans 16 amino acids. V lost 0 bases and J lost 2; bases outside the gene matches: 5. The CDR3 reads CASSLAGLGYTDTQYF. The CDR3 DNA sequence: TGTGCCAGCAGCTTGGCGGGACTAGGTTACACAGATACGCAGTATTTT. Full variable domain (outside the CDR3, taken from reference TRBV5-8 and TRBJ2-3): EAGVTQSPTHLIKTRGQQATLRCSPISGHTSVYWYQQALGLGLQFLLWYDEGEERNRGNFPPRFSGRQFPNYSSELNVNALELEDSALYLCASSLAGLGYTDTQYFGPGTRLTVL.